This T cell receptor beta chain was identified during a study of shared clonotypes between healthy human individuals. The CDR3 consists of 19 residues. J lost 4 bases, V lost 4 bases, and 17 bases had no gene match. Germline V gene sequence: CDR1 SGHRS, CDR2 YFSETQ. Some clones are missing from TCRdb's copy, which holds only in-frame ones; the method was immunoSEQ multiplex PCR. The sample includes some 1 million clones, about 75% seen only once; the top ten take roughly 1.4%. This receptor was obtained from a man in his late teens or twenties in good health. This chain connects TRBV5-1 to TRBJ2-5; the match to TRBD2 covers 12 bases. Material: memory CD4+ T cells sorted from blood. Subset specified: CD45RA-negative fraction. CDR3 sequence reads: CASSPWWGPLAGGGETQYF. In DNA form, the CDR3 reads TGCGCCAGCAGCCCTTGGTGGGGCCCACTAGCGGGGGGAGGAGAGACCCAGTACTTC.